Listed here are 5 T cell receptor beta chains from one sample, sequenced in a study of identical twins. TCRdb itself ran the 5' RACE reads through MiXCR, one entry per CDR3 protein. In the table there are about 920,000 distinct CDR3 sequences, approximately 13% of which are singletons. Another study also made use of these data, one on yellow fever vaccine responses in identical twins.

The sequenced material came from PBMCs. The receptor source for this set is a woman under 30 in good health.

V usage is TRBV5-8 and J usage is TRBJ2-5; possible D gene TRBD2, 6 bases. In germline, CDR1 is SGHTS, CDR2 YDEGEE. This CDR3 contains 12 residues. Trimming shortened V by 4 bases and J by 4 bases, and 8 bases separated the two germline ends. Here the CDR3 reads CASSAGRETQYF. Written as DNA, the CDR3 is TGTGCCAGCAGCGCGGGGCGAGAGACCCAGTACTTC.

The chain has TRBV16 and TRBJ1-2; D gene unclear. The CDR3 contains 15 residues. Germline V gene lookup returns CDR1 KGHSY and CDR2 FQNENV. Trimming left V 0 bases short and J 1 base short, with 9 bases between. CDR3 nucleotide sequence: TGTGCCAGCAGCCAATCGGGCAGGCTTAACTATGGCTACACCTTC. Protein: CASSQSGRLNYGYTF.

This clonotype has only a few counts. The CDR3 loop is CASSLEGRSYEQYV. The CDR3 coding sequence is TGTGCCAGCAGTTTGGAGGGACGGTCCTACGAGCAGTACGTC. The rearrangement uses TRBV28 and TRBJ2-7; tentatively, D is TRBD2 (6 bases). Per the germline V gene, CDR1 is MDHEN and CDR2 is SYDVKM. V shed 3 bases and J shed 1 base, with 10 bases lying between them. There are 14 residues in the CDR3.

This sequence joins TRBV7-8 and TRBJ2-7, with TRBD1 as a possible D gene (6 bases). Trimming took off 5 bases at V and 3 bases at J, with 14 bases between the two ends. This CDR3 is 14 amino acids long. The germline V gene encodes CDR1 SGHVS and CDR2 FQNEAQ. CDR3: CASSEKRQDYEQYV. The CDR3 nucleotides read TGTGCCAGCAGCGAAAAGCGACAGGACTACGAGCAGTACGTC.

The rearrangement links TRBV12-3 or TRBV12-4 to TRBJ2-1, with 10 bases fitting TRBD2. V shed 2 bases, J shed 6 bases, and the junction held 7 bases outside the gene matches. The CDR3 runs to 16 residues. CDR3 bases: TGTGCCAGCAGTTTAAGGCTAGCGGGAGTGGGCAATGAGCAGTTCTTC. Translated, it gives CASSLRLAGVGNEQFF.